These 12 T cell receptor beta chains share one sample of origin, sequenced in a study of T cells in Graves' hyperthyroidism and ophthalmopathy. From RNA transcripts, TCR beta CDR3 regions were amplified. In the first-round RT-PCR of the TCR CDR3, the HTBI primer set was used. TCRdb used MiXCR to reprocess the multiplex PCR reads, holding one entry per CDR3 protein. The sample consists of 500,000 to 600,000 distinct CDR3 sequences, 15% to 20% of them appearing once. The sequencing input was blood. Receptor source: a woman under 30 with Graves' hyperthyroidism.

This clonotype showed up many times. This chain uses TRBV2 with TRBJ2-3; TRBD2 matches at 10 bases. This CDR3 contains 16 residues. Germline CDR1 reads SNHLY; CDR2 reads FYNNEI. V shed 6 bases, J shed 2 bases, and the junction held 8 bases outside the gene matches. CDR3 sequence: CASSERLAGLTDTQYF. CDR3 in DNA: TGTGCCAGCAGCGAAAGACTAGCGGGCCTCACAGATACGCAGTATTTT.

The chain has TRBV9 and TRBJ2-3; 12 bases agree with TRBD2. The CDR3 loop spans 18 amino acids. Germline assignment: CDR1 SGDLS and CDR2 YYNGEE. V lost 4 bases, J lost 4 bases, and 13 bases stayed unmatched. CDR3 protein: CASSRLSLAGGRSDTQYF. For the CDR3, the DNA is TGTGCCAGCAGCCGACTTTCTCTAGCGGGGGGGCGGTCAGATACGCAGTATTTT.

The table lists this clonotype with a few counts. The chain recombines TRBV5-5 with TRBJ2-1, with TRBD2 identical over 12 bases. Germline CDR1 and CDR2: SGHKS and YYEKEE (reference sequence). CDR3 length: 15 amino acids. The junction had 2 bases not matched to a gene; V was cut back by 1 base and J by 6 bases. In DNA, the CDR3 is TGTGCCAGCAGCTTGTGGACTAGCGGGGTCAATGAGCAGTTCTTC. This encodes CASSLWTSGVNEQFF.

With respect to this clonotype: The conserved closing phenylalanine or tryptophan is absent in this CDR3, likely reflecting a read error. The CDR3 loop is CASSFGYQPQHL. CDR3 DNA sequence: TGTGCCAGCAGTTTCGGGTATCAGCCCCAGCATCTT. The rearrangement links TRBV28 to TRBJ1-5; D remains unclear. V was clipped by 3 bases and J by 5 bases, with 5 bases between them. Per germline, CDR1 MDHEN and CDR2 SYDVKM. The CDR3 runs to 12 residues.

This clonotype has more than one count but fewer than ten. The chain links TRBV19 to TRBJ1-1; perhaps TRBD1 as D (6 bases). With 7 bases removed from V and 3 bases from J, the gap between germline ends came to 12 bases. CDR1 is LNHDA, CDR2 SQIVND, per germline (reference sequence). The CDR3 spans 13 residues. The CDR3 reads CASKLQGDTEAFF. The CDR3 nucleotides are TGTGCCAGTAAGCTACAGGGAGACACTGAAGCTTTCTTT.

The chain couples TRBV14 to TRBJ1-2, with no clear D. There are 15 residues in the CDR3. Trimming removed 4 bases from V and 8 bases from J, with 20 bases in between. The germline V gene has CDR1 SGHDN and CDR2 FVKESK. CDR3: CASSLGRPGPLGYTF. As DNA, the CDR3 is TGTGCCAGCAGCCTTGGACGGCCCGGTCCCCTGGGCTACACCTTC. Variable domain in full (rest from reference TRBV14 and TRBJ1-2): EAGVTQFPSHSVIEKGQTVTLRCDPISGHDNLYWYRRVMGKEIKFLLHFVKESKQDESGMPNNRFLAERTGGTYSTLKVQPAELEDSGVYFCASSLGRPGPLGYTFGSGTRLTVV.

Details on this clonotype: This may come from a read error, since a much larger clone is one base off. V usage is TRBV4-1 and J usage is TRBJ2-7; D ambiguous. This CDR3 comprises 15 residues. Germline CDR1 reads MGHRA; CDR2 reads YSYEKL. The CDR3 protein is CASSQLPGDSYDQYF. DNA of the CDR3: TGCGCCAGCAGCCAACTGCCCGGAGATTCCTACGATCAGTACTTC.

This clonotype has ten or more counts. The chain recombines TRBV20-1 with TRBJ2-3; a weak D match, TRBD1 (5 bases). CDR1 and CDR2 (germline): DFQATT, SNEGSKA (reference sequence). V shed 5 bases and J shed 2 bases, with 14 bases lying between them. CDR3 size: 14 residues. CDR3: CSAAPGHSTDTQYF. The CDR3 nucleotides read TGCAGTGCTGCCCCAGGGCACTCCACAGATACGCAGTATTTT.

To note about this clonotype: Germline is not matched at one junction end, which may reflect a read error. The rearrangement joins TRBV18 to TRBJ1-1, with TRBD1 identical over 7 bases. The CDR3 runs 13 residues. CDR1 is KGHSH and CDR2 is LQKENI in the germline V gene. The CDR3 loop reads CASSDRERTEASF. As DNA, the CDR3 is TGTGCCAGCTCCGACAGGGAGAGGACTGAAGCTTCCTTT.

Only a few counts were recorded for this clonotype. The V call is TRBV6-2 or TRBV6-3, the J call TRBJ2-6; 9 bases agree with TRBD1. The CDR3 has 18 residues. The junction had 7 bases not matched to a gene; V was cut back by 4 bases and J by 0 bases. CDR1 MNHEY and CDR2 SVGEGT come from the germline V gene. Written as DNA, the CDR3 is TGTGCCAGCAGTTTACAGGGGGCCCATAGCTCTGGGGCCAACGTCCTGACTTTC. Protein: CASSLQGAHSSGANVLTF.

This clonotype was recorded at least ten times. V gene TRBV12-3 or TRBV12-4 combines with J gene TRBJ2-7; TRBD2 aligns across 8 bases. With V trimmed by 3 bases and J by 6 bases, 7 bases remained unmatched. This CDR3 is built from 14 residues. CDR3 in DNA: TGTGCCAGCAGTTTCAAAGCGGGAGCTGCCGAGCAGTACTTC. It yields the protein CASSFKAGAAEQYF.

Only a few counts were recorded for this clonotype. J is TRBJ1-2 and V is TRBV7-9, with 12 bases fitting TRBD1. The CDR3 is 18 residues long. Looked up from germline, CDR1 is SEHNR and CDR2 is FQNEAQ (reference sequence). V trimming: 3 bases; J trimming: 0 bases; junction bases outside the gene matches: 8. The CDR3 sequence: CASSLAGQGAGANYGYTF. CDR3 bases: TGTGCCAGCAGCTTGGCGGGACAGGGGGCGGGAGCTAACTATGGCTACACCTTC. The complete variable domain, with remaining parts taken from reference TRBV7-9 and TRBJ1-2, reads DTGVSQNPRHKITKRGQNVTFRCDPISEHNRLYWYRQTLGQGPEFLTYFQNEAQLEKSRLLSDRFSAERPKGSFSTLEIQRTEQGDSAMYLCASSLAGQGAGANYGYTFGSGTRLTVV.